This TCR beta chain stems from a study of blood T cell repertoires in COVID-19. Study background: COVID-19 samples, acute and convalescent, were from the United States, Italy and Spain. Nucleic acid was either cDNA or gDNA, and it came from T cells, B-cell-depleted T cells, or PBMCs.

This clone turned up a few times. The CDR3 is 16 residues long. With V trimmed by 2 bases and J by 4 bases, 7 bases remained unmatched. Germline V gives CDR1 MGHRA, CDR2 YSYEKL. In the original workflow: Amplified reference gene primers provided the basis for estimating nucleated cell counts. TCRdb's copy holds only in-frame clones and misses some; the assay was immunoSEQ multiplex PCR. D and trimming come from the DNA, and the V and J calls and clone size come from that table. Seen here are more than 140,000 clones, 88% observed once, and the top ten hold approximately 1.4%. The chain couples TRBV4-1 to TRBJ2-1, with 8 bases identical to TRBD2. This TCR was sampled from a woman aged 55-69 years with acute or convalescent COVID-19. Sequencing input: peripheral blood. Here the CDR3 reads CASSQRGGGKYNEQFF. The CDR3 coding sequence is TGCGCCAGCAGCCAACGAGGCGGGGGGAAATACAATGAGCAGTTCTTC.